This T cell receptor beta chain emerged from a study of beta chain features in type 1 diabetes. Comment on this clone: Its antigen remains unidentified.

The CDR3 has 18 amino acids. Sequenced material consisted of expressed TCRB transcripts (all of the isolated RNA was reverse transcribed). The assay was immunoSEQ multiplex PCR, and TCRdb's table has in-frame clones only and misses some. The data contain roughly 150,000 clones, 11% of them singletons. Study outcomes and limitations: When cDNA is sequenced, cells with high TCR expression could be over-represented. Shorter TCRB CDR3s, moderately but significantly so, marked every one of the four CD4+ subsets in Type 1 diabetes patients.

In total, each donor contributed a single heparinised blood draw that averaged around 110 mL. Sorting of CD4+ naive, central memory, regulatory and stem cell-like memory cells was performed via CD45RO/CCR7/CD25/CD127/CD95/CD27. The clonotype was recovered from a man aged 18 to 35 in good health. Source material: central memory CD4+ T cells from blood. The rearrangement joins TRBV21-1 to TRBJ2-3; TRBD2, the D gene given by the table, was not confirmed from the DNA. TRBV21-1 is annotated as a pseudogene. Written as DNA, the CDR3 is TGTGCCAGCAGCATCGGACTAGCGGGAGCACCTAGCACAGATACGCAGTATTTT. This encodes CASSIGLAGAPSTDTQYF.